The clone carrying this T cell receptor beta chain was found a few times. With iRepertoire HTBI primers and Arm-PCR of CDR3 regions, TCR beta libraries were built. TCRdb reprocessed the multiplex PCR reads with MiXCR, giving one entry per CDR3 protein. The profile covers a few hundred thousand distinct CDR3 sequences, with around 22% appearing a single time and about a quarter taken by the ten largest. The sample originates from a study of regulatory T cells in long-lasting Graves disease. Study in general: By definition, persistent Graves' disease involved antithyroid drugs for over 5 years alongside positive TSH receptor antibodies.

The time point denotes: persistent/refractory GD, antithyroid drugs over 5 years with positive TRAb. From PBMCs, RNA was extracted and then used to make the TCR library. American Thyroid Association guidelines were used to diagnose Graves' disease. Deletions cut 4 bases from V and 7 bases from J, with 20 bases between. The CDR3 is 14 residues long. The germline CDR1 and CDR2 sequences are DFQATT and SNEGSKA (reference sequence). The chain links TRBV20-1 to TRBJ2-7, with D tentatively TRBD1 or TRBD2 (5 bases each). This clonotype originated in a female donor with Graves disease. Source: peripheral blood mononuclear cells (PBMCs), taken when the disease was refractory, from a patient treated with antithyroid drugs. The CDR3 bases are TGCAGTGCTAACCGGGGCCCCACTAGTAGGGAGCAGTACTTC. Translating gives CSANRGPTSREQYF.